The 20 T cell receptor beta chains in this list originate from one sample, sequenced in a study of blood T cell repertoires in COVID-19 (TCRdb year 2020). The library was prepared using the immunoSEQ multiplex PCR assay. In TCRdb, the immuneACCESS table is reduced to in-frame sequences with V and J assigned. These tables do not hold every clone; where another copy was compared, an unresolved V gene accounts for under half, and the others remain unexplained. The sample data list 85,000 to 100,000 clones, and roughly 77% of these were observed just once. The ten largest clones represent roughly 24% of the sample. Material for sequencing was peripheral blood. These receptors all stem from a human donor in a cohort sampled during active COVID-19.

The chain couples TRBV19 to TRBJ2-5; TRBD2 might be the D (6 bases). The V and J ends lost 10 bases and 5 bases respectively, with 11 bases between them. The CDR3 loop spans 11 amino acids. Germline assignment: CDR1 LNHDA and CDR2 SQIVND (reference sequence). CDR3 in amino acids: CATRGGETQYF. The DNA for the CDR3 is TGTGCCACCCGAGGAGGGGAGACCCAGTACTTC.

This CDR3 is CASILPSGGPGEQYF. The CDR3 nucleotides read TGTGCCAGCATCCTCCCCTCGGGAGGGCCGGGTGAGCAGTACTTC. The rearrangement uses TRBV7-9 and TRBJ2-7, with 8 bases matching TRBD2. The germline gives CDR1 SEHNR, CDR2 FQNEAQ (reference sequence). V trimming: 7 bases; J trimming: 7 bases; junction bases outside the gene matches: 15. CDR3 size: 15 residues.

The rearrangement joins TRBV28 to TRBJ1-2, with D possibly being TRBD1 (6 bases). V dropped 5 bases and J dropped 4 bases, with 20 bases sitting between them. CDR3 length: 16 amino acids. Germline V CDR1 and CDR2: MDHEN, SYDVKM. CDR3 in amino acids: CASSRLITGWGYGYTF. As DNA, the CDR3 is TGTGCCAGCAGTCGTCTAATCACAGGGTGGGGCTATGGCTACACCTTC.

This chain joins TRBV20-1 and TRBJ2-5; no clear D gene. The ends were cut back, 6 bases at V and 6 bases at J, with 8 bases in the middle. Looked up from germline, CDR1 is DFQATT and CDR2 is SNEGSKA (reference sequence). The CDR3 is 10 residues long. CDR3 loop: CSAPLQTQYF. The DNA of the CDR3 is TGCAGTGCCCCCCTACAGACCCAGTACTTC.

J is TRBJ2-1 and V is TRBV29-1; possibly TRBD2 for D (5 bases). CDR1 and CDR2 (germline): SQVTM, ANQGSEA. The CDR3 runs to 13 residues. Trimming removed 7 bases from V and 6 bases from J, with 16 bases in between. This chain's CDR3 is CSARRRTVNEQFF. In nucleotides, the CDR3 is TGCAGCGCCCGCAGGCGGACTGTCAATGAGCAGTTCTTC.

The chain is built from TRBV4-2 and TRBJ2-3, with 8 bases identical to TRBD2. CDR3 length: 17 amino acids. Looked up from germline, CDR1 is LGHNA and CDR2 is YNFKEQ. With 0 bases clipped from V and 6 bases from J, the junction kept 11 bases outside the gene matches. The CDR3 region has the DNA TGTGCCAGCAGCCAAGAGGGACTAGAGGGAGGGGGGGATACGCAGTATTTT. Translation gives CASSQEGLEGGGDTQYF.

The chain combines TRBV1 with TRBJ2-5; TRBD2 was called by the table and not checked on the DNA. TRBV1 corresponds to a pseudogene. The CDR3 spans 17 residues. The CDR3, as DNA: TGCACCAGCAGCCAAGATCGGCCAACTAGGAGCACAGAGACCCAGTACTTC. Its translation: CTSSQDRPTRSTETQYF.

The chain is built from TRBV7-8 and TRBJ2-6; D unresolved. The CDR3 sequence is 16 residues long. V shed 2 bases and J shed 0 bases, with 8 bases lying between them. Germline-derived CDR1 and CDR2 are SGHVS and FQNEAQ. CDR3 nucleotide sequence: TGTGCCAGCAGCTTATATACCGGCTCTGGGGCCAACGTCCTGACTTTC. Amino acid sequence: CASSLYTGSGANVLTF. Supplemented by reference TRBV7-8 and TRBJ2-6, the full variable domain reads GAGVSQSPRYKVAKRGQDVALRCDPISGHVSLFWYQQALGQGPEFLTYFQNEAQLDKSGLPSDRFFAERPEGSVSTLKIQRTQQEDSAVYLCASSLYTGSGANVLTFGAGSRLTVL.

The CDR3 spells CASSSKKPYEQYF. CDR3 bases: TGTGCCAGCAGCTCCAAGAAGCCCTACGAGCAGTACTTC. V is TRBV5-8 and J is TRBJ2-7; the D is unclear. The V gene's germline CDR1 is SGHTS and CDR2 YDEGEE. The CDR3 sequence is 13 residues long. V shed 3 bases and J shed 2 bases, with 9 bases lying between them.

The rearrangement uses TRBV4-2 and TRBJ2-5; TRBD2 matches at 10 bases. CDR3 length equals 14 residues. The V segment lost 6 bases and the J segment 4 bases; nucleotides outside the gene matches: 5. Germline V lookup: CDR1 LGHNA, CDR2 YNFKEQ. CDR3 sequence: CASSQRGGLETQYF. The DNA of the CDR3 is TGTGCCAGCAGTCAGCGGGGGGGCCTAGAGACCCAGTACTTC.

A few counts support this clone. The chain joins TRBV27 to TRBJ2-7, with TRBD1 matching over 7 bases. The CDR3 runs 17 residues. The germline CDR1 and CDR2 sequences are MNHEY and SMNVEV (reference sequence). Unmatched junction bases numbered 15, after V lost 6 bases and J lost 1 base. The CDR3: CASSTLRDSEFSYEQYF. The DNA of the CDR3 is TGTGCCAGCAGCACCCTCCGGGACAGCGAGTTTTCCTACGAGCAGTACTTC.

This clone was seen more than once but under ten times. V gene TRBV18 combines with J gene TRBJ1-4; D remains ambiguous. V was cut by 3 bases and J by 8 bases, with 10 bases left in between. Germline-derived CDR1 and CDR2 are KGHSH and LQKENI. This CDR3 is built from 13 residues. CDR3 loop: CASSPEVEEKLFF. The CDR3 nucleotides read TGTGCCAGCTCACCTGAGGTGGAGGAAAAACTGTTTTTT.

The gene calls are TRBV18 and TRBJ2-3; weak D call: TRBD1 (6 bases). Germline V lookup: CDR1 KGHSH, CDR2 LQKENI. The CDR3 has 14 amino acids. Trimming cost V 1 base and J 2 bases, with 7 bases left between them. The CDR3 coding sequence is TGTGCCAGCTCACCACTGGGGGCCACAGATACGCAGTATTTT. Its protein product is CASSPLGATDTQYF.

CDR3 in amino acids: CASSQRDTQETQYF. The CDR3 DNA is TGTGCCAGCAGTCAACGGGACACGCAAGAGACCCAGTACTTC. The chain couples TRBV27 to TRBJ2-5; possibly TRBD1 for D (6 bases). CDR3 length equals 14 residues. The germline V gene encodes CDR1 MNHEY and CDR2 SMNVEV (reference sequence). V gave up 5 bases and J gave up 2 bases, with 12 bases separating them.

The chain recombines TRBV29-1 with TRBJ2-3, with D unclear. V lost 6 bases and J lost 6, with 7 bases in between. Germline CDR1 is SQVTM and CDR2 is ANQGSEA. The length of the CDR3 is 10 residues. The CDR3 nucleotides read TGCAGCGTCCAGAGGGATACGCAGTATTTT. Translation gives CSVQRDTQYF.

The rearrangement joins TRBV7-7 to TRBJ1-6, with a weak D call TRBD1 (5 bases). CDR1 and CDR2 (germline): SSHAT, FNYEAQ (reference sequence). This CDR3 has 13 amino acids. The CDR3 here is CAREARVNSPLHF. CDR3 bases: TGTGCTAGAGAGGCCAGGGTGAATTCACCCCTCCACTTT.

The chain employs TRBV6-2 or TRBV6-3 and TRBJ2-1; 11 bases are shared with TRBD2. J gave up 6 bases and V 0 bases, and 13 bases lay outside the gene matches. Per germline, CDR1 MNHEY and CDR2 SVGEGT. The CDR3 has 19 residues. The CDR3 region has the DNA TGTGCCAGCAGTTACTCGTATCTGGGTACTAGCGGGAGTGTCAATGAGCAGTTCTTC. Its protein is CASSYSYLGTSGSVNEQFF.

The chain is built from TRBV21-1 and TRBJ2-5; whether TRBD1, the table's D call, matches the DNA was not checked. TRBV21-1 is reported as a pseudogene. This CDR3 is 16 amino acids long. The CDR3 region is CASSSGWGQYQETQYF. The CDR3, as DNA: TGTGCCAGCAGCTCCGGGTGGGGACAGTACCAAGAGACCCAGTACTTC.

The chain is built from TRBV12-3 or TRBV12-4 and TRBJ1-1; no firm D call. The CDR3 extends over 13 amino acids. V was shortened by 6 bases and J by 4 bases, with 12 bases between the two germline ends. DNA for the CDR3: TGTGCCAGCAGACCCGGAGGTTTCACTGAAGCTTTCTTT. This sequence encodes CASRPGGFTEAFF.

Only a few counts were recorded for this clone. The chain is built from TRBV11-1 and TRBJ2-3; D call uncertain. V lost 1 base and J 2 bases, leaving 7 bases between the germline ends. This CDR3 spans 14 amino acids. The V gene's germline CDR1 is SGHAT and CDR2 FQDESV (reference sequence). CDR3: CASSLVTPTDTQYF. The CDR3 bases are TGTGCCAGCAGCTTAGTTACACCCACAGATACGCAGTATTTT. Using reference TRBV11-1 and TRBJ2-3 for the parts outside the CDR3, the full variable domain is EAEVAQSPRYKITEKSQAVAFWCDPISGHATLYWYRQILGQGPELLVQFQDESVVDDSQLPKDRFSAERLKGVDSTLKIQPAELGDSAMYLCASSLVTPTDTQYFGPGTRLTVL.